This TCR beta chain was recovered during a study of low-dose radiotherapy and immunotherapy resistance in tumors. Study-level background: Per fraction, Cohort 2 was given 1 Gy every two weeks, accumulating a total of 13 Gy over 26 weeks.

Covering alpha and beta chains, TRAV- and TRBV-specific primers were used for the first-strand cDNA. The TCRs were subjected to amplification over approximately 18 PCR cycles employing a constant-region primer in conjunction with a V-primer adapter. TCRdb itself ran the reads through MiXCR, one entry per CDR3 protein. The repertoire consists of approximately 42,000 distinct CDR3 sequences, with around a quarter occurring once and the leading ten covering around 10%. As for time point: after trial treatment. Treatment specified: LDRT plus nivolumab, ipilimumab, low-dose cyclophosphamide and aspirin (RACIN trial). This clonotype was seen ten or more times. Sequenced material: PBMCs, taken after low-dose radiotherapy plus immunotherapy. The receptor comes from a male donor with prostate cancer.

The CDR3 sequence is CASSLAPEQGGGYTF. The CDR3 DNA reads as TGCGCCAGCAGCTTGGCCCCCGAACAGGGAGGCGGCTACACCTTC. The rearrangement joins TRBV5-1 to TRBJ1-2; tentative D call: TRBD1 (6 bases). This CDR3 region has 15 residues. Between the trimmed V and J ends, which lost 0 bases and 8 bases, there was a span of 17 bases. The germline V gene has CDR1 SGHRS and CDR2 YFSETQ.